This T cell receptor beta chain was observed in a study of beta chain features in type 1 diabetes (dated by TCRdb to the late 2010s). Notes on the research overall: Patients and healthy donors did not differ in mean age, gender distribution, total cell number or subset yield. Across all samples, 90 million to 130 million sorted cells were examined, and cell number per subset correlated strongly with RNA yield. The study compared the TCRB repertoires of sorted circulating CD4+ T cell subsets in recently diagnosed type 1 diabetes patients with those in matched healthy donors. Regulatory and stem cell-like memory subsets were isolated from only 8 patients and 8 healthy donors, whereas naive and central memory subsets came from all 28 donors.

The CDR3 sequence holds 13 residues, the cysteine and phenylalanine included. Only the CDR3 portion is preserved as DNA: 39 bases, with reading frame beginning at the first base. The germline V gene (reference sequence) provides CDR1 SEHNR and CDR2 FQNEAQ. V gives up 6 bases and J gives up 1 base, and the segment between their germline ends measures 8 bases. Details on this clone: Which antigen it targets is not known. Base qualities are not provided; no much larger clone lies one nucleotide away.

A single peripheral blood draw of around 120 mL on average was collected from each donor into heparinised tubes. Naive, central memory, regulatory and stem cell-like memory CD4+ T cells were sorted on a BD FACSAria II using a panel including CD45RO, CCR7, CD25, CD127, CD95 and CD27. All sorted populations exceeded 95% purity. Right away, PBMCs were isolated by Lymphoprep density gradient centrifugation and were stained directly, with no culture step. So that batch effects would be minimized, each experiment stained and sorted samples in pairs, pairing one healthy donor with one patient. The High Capacity cDNA Reverse Transcription Kit was used to reverse transcribe all of the isolated RNA, meaning that expressed TCRB transcripts were what got sequenced. Deep immunoSEQ sequencing was performed on naive, central memory and regulatory T cell samples, with an average of roughly 3.3 million total reads per sample. Sorted cells were lysed in RLT buffer, and RNA was extracted using DNase-treated RNeasy Micro or Mini kits according to cell number. To prevent cross-contamination, every cell subset was processed on its own, while patient and healthy donor samples were processed together. The immunoSEQ multiplex PCR was used to amplify TCRB sequences from cDNA, generating 87-bp fragments that spanned the CDR3 region. Sequencing of the amplicons was performed on the Illumina HiSeq platform. The authors processed their data as follows. Synthetic template baselines were used to correct PCR bias computationally, reads within Hamming distance 2 were collapsed together, and singletons that could not be merged were discarded. Reads were aligned to IMGT to assign V, D and J genes, CDR3 length, and insertions or deletions at six rearrangement sites. Within each subset, clonotype counts were normalized to the number of sorted cells before true diversity and Gini coefficients were calculated with the tcR R package. Repertoire sharing was quantified using the overlap coefficient calculated on TCRB nucleotide sequences. Out-of-frame TCRB sequences from naive cells were analyzed to stand in for the pre-selection repertoire. TCRdb mirrors the immuneACCESS table, restricted to in-frame sequences. Some clones are absent from its copies; in checked studies, under half trace to an unresolved V gene, and the reason for the others is unknown. Clone size and the V and J calls come from that table; the DNA yielded D and trimming. This sample lists around 360,000 clones; around 13% were detected once. In total, the top ten clones hold 0.01% of the sample.

The paper's findings and limits, for the study overall: Naive, central memory and regulatory TCRB repertoires appeared to be more similar among patients than among healthy donors. PCR may preferentially amplify shorter templates, but because patient and control samples were amplified and corrected together, any resulting skew would affect both groups equally. Because cDNA rather than genomic DNA was sequenced, highly expressing activated cells could have been over-represented, although no difference in activation and CD3 levels was found between groups. Type 1 diabetes patients showed a moderate but significant shortening of TCRB CDR3 length in all four CD4+ subsets. At VDJ recombination sites, patients with type 1 diabetes made fewer insertions and deleted more nucleotides, a pattern implying thymic rearrangement abnormalities. Because the HLA sub-analyses included only small numbers of individuals, any influence of HLA type on TCRB rearrangement was left unresolved.

The specimen was naive CD4+ T cells from blood. What the cell subset or site label conveys for this sample: true naive CD4+ T cells. The chain is made from TRBV7-9 and TRBJ2-3, with the D gene too uncertain to name. This TCR was sampled from a woman aged 18-35 years with type 1 diabetes. The sequenced DNA is TGTGCCAGCAGGCCAAGCGGCACAGATACGCAGTATTTT. It specifies CASRPSGTDTQYF. The CDR3, completed at both ends by the reference TRBV7-9 and TRBJ2-3 genes, gives the full variable domain DTGVSQNPRHKITKRGQNVTFRCDPISEHNRLYWYRQTLGQGPEFLTYFQNEAQLEKSRLLSDRFSAERPKGSFSTLEIQRTEQGDSAMYLCASRPSGTDTQYFGPGTRLTVL.